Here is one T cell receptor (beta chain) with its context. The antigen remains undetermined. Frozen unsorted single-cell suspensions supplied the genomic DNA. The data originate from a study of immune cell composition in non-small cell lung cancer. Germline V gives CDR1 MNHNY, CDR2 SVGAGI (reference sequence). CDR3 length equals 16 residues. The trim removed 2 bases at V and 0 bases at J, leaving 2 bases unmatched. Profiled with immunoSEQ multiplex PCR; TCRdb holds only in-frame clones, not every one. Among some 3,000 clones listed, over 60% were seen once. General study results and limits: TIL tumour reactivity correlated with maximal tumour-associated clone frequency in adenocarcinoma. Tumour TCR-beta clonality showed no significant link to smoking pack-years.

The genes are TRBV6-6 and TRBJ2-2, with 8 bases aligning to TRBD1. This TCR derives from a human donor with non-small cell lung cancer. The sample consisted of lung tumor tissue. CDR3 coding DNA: TGTGCCAGCAGTTACGGACAGGGCGCGAACACCGGGGAGCTGTTTTTT. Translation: CASSYGQGANTGELFF.